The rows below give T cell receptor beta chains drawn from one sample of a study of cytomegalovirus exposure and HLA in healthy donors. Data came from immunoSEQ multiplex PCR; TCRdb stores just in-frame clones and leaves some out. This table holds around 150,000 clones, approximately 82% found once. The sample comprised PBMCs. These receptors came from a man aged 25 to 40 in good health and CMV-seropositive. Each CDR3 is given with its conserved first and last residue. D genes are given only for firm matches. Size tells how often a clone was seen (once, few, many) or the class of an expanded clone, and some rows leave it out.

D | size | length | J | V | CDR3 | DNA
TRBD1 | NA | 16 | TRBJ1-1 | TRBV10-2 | CASSEQGALMNTEAFF | TGCGCCAGCAGTGAACAGGGGGCCCTAATGAACACTGAAGCTTTCTTT
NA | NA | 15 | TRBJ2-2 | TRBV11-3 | CASSPFRGTTGELFF | TGTGCCAGCAGCCCCTTTAGGGGAACAACCGGGGAGCTGTTTTTT
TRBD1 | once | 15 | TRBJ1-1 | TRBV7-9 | CASSPRQGGNTEAFF | TGTGCCAGCAGCCCCCGACAGGGGGGGAACACTGAAGCTTTCTTT
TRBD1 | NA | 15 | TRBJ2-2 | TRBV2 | CASSSDRGDTGELFF | TGTGCCAGCAGTTCAGACAGGGGGGACACCGGGGAGCTGTTTTTT
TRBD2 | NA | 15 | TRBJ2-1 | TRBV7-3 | CASSLGGGIYNEQFF | TGTGCCAGCAGCTTAGGCGGGGGAATTTACAATGAGCAGTTCTTC
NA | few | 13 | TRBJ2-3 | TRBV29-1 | CSVDGLTADTQYF | TGCAGCGTGGACGGACTTACAGCAGATACGCAGTATTTT
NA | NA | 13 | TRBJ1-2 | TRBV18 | CASSRDTDYGYTF | TGTGCCAGCTCACGGGACACCGACTATGGCTACACCTTC
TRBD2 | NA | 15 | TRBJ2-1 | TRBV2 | CASSEGGLGDGEQFF | TGTGCCAGCAGTGAAGGGGGACTAGGGGACGGTGAGCAGTTCTTC
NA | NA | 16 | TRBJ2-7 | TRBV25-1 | CASSESPGSSSYEQYF | TGTGCCAGCAGTGAATCCCCGGGATCAAGCTCCTACGAGCAGTACTTC
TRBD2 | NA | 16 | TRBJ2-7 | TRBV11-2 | CASSLTSGSLLYEQYF | TGTGCCAGCAGCTTGACTAGCGGGAGCCTTCTCTACGAGCAGTACTTC
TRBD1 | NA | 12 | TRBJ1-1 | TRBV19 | CASRTGNTEAFF | TGTGCCAGTCGGACAGGAAACACTGAAGCTTTCTTT
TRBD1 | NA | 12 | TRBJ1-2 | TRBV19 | CASTPTGLGYTF | TGTGCCAGTACTCCGACAGGGCTTGGCTACACCTTC
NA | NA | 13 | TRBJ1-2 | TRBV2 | CASRVRVDYGYTF | TGTGCCAGCAGGGTCAGGGTGGACTATGGCTACACCTTC
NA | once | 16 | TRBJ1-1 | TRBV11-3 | CASSYSQSVGRTEAFF | TGTGCCAGCAGCTACAGCCAATCAGTGGGCCGGACTGAAGCTTTCTTT
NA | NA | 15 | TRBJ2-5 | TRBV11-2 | CASSLLSGGVETQYF | TGTGCCAGCAGCTTGCTCTCCGGCGGGGTGGAGACCCAGTACTTC
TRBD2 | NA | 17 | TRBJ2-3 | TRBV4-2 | CASSQDRSGAFTDTQYF | TGTGCCAGCAGCCAAGATCGGAGCGGGGCCTTCACAGATACGCAGTATTTT
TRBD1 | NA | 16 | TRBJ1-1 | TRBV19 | CASSKGTGGLDTEAFF | TGTGCCAGTAGTAAGGGGACAGGGGGCTTGGACACTGAAGCTTTCTTT
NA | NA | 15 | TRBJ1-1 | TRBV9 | CASSGNREMNTEAFF | TGTGCCAGCAGCGGTAACAGGGAAATGAACACTGAAGCTTTCTTT
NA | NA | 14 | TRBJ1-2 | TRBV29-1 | CSVPGGPRSGGYTF | TGCAGCGTCCCCGGGGGACCTCGTTCGGGGGGCTACACCTTC
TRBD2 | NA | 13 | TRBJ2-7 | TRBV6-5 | CASAGGAYREQYF | TGTGCCAGCGCCGGGGGGGCGTATCGCGAGCAGTACTTC
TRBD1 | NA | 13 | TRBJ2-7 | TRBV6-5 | CASTGTDSYEQYF | TGTGCCAGCACTGGGACAGACTCCTACGAGCAGTACTTC
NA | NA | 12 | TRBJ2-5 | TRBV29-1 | CSVGTDRETQYF | TGCAGCGTTGGGACAGACCGGGAGACCCAGTACTTC
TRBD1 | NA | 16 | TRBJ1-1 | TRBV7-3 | CASSVASAQGITEAFF | TGTGCCAGCAGCGTAGCAAGTGCACAGGGGATCACTGAAGCTTTCTTT
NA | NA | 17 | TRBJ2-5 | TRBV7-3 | CASSPSWGVERQETQYF | TGTGCCAGCAGCCCGTCGTGGGGGGTTGAGAGGCAAGAGACCCAGTACTTC
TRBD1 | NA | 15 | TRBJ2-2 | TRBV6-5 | CASSLGQGWTGELFF | TGTGCCAGCAGTTTAGGACAGGGTTGGACCGGGGAGCTGTTTTTT
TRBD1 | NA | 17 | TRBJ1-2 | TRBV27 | CASSLSATDRVYYGYTF | TGTGCCAGCAGTTTATCAGCCACGGACAGGGTGTACTATGGCTACACCTTC
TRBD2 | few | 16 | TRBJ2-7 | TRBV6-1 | CASSKGLAGGWYEQYF | TGTGCCAGCAGTAAAGGACTAGCGGGGGGGTGGTACGAGCAGTACTTC
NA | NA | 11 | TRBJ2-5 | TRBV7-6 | CASSSQETQYF | TGTGCCAGCAGCTCGCAAGAGACCCAGTACTTC
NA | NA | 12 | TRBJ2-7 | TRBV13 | CASSAGLYEQYF | TGTGCCAGCAGCGCCGGACTCTACGAGCAGTACTTC
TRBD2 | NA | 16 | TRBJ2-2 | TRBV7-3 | CASSLFEAGALGELFF | TGTGCCAGCAGCTTATTTGAAGCGGGGGCTCTCGGGGAGCTGTTTTTT
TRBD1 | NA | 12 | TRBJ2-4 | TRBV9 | CASSDRGNIQYF | TGTGCCAGCAGCGACAGGGGCAACATTCAGTACTTC
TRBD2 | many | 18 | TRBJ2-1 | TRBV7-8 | CASSLNAQTSGRGNEQFF | TGTGCCAGCAGCTTAAACGCCCAGACTAGCGGGAGAGGGAATGAGCAGTTCTTC
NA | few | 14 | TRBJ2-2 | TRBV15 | CATSRDRSTGELFF | TGTGCCACCAGCAGAGATAGGAGCACCGGGGAGCTGTTTTTT
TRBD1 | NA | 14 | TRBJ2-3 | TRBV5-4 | CASSSGQKTDTQYF | TGTGCCAGCAGCTCGGGACAGAAAACAGATACGCAGTATTTT
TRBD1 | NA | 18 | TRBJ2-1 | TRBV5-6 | CASSIRDRVLFTYNEQFF | TGTGCCAGCAGCATCCGGGACAGGGTTCTCTTCACCTACAATGAGCAGTTCTTC
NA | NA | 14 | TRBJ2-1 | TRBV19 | CASSILSYGNEQFF | TGTGCCAGTAGTATTCTTAGCTATGGTAATGAGCAGTTCTTC
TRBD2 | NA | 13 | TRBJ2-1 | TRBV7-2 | CASSPGTRNEQFF | TGTGCCAGCAGCCCCGGGACTAGAAATGAGCAGTTCTTC
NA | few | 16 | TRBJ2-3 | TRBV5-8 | CASSPWAKAITDTQYF | TGTGCCAGCAGCCCCTGGGCGAAAGCTATTACAGATACGCAGTATTTT
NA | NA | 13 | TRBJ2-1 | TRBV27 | CASSQDTADEQFF | TGTGCCAGCAGCCAGGACACGGCCGATGAGCAGTTCTTC
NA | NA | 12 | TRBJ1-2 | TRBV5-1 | CASSRRNYGYTF | TGCGCCAGCAGCCGCCGGAACTATGGCTACACCTTC
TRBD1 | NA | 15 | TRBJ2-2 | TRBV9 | CASSYGTGDTGELFF | TGTGCCAGCAGCTACGGGACAGGGGATACCGGGGAGCTGTTTTTT
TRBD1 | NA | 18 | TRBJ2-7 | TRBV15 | CATSRDGSPPGQPYEQYF | TGTGCCACCAGCAGAGATGGTAGTCCCCCGGGACAGCCGTACGAGCAGTACTTC
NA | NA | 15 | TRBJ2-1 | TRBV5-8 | CASSPGGRPYNEQFF | TGTGCCAGCAGCCCAGGGGGGCGCCCCTACAATGAGCAGTTCTTC
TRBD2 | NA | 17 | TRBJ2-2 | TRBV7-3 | CASSLTGLAGGTGELFF | TGTGCCAGCAGCCTGACAGGCCTAGCGGGGGGCACCGGGGAGCTGTTTTTT
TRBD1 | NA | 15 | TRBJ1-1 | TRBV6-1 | CASRDRGMVNTEAFF | TGTGCCAGCAGGGACAGGGGAATGGTGAACACTGAAGCTTTCTTT
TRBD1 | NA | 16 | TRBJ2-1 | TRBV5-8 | CASSVRRDRGRNEQFF | TGTGCCAGCAGCGTGCGCCGGGACAGGGGAAGGAATGAGCAGTTCTTC
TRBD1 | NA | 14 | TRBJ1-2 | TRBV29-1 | CSVDDTGGDYGYTF | TGCAGCGTGGACGATACAGGGGGCGACTATGGCTACACCTTC
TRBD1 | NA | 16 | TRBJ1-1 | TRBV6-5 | CASSYSYQGANTEAFF | TGTGCCAGCAGTTACTCGTATCAGGGGGCTAACACTGAAGCTTTCTTT
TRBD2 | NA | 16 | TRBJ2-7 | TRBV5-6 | CASSLELAGDPYEQYF | TGTGCCAGCAGCTTGGAACTAGCGGGAGATCCCTACGAGCAGTACTTC
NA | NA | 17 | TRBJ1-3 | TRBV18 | CASSPRQDRRNGNTIYF | TGTGCCAGCTCACCTCGACAGGATCGGCGGAATGGAAACACCATATATTTT
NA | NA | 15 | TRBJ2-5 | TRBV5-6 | CASSPFETGRETQYF | TGTGCCAGCAGCCCCTTTGAGACAGGCAGGGAGACCCAGTACTTC
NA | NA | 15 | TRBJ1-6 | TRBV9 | CASSRDKIQDSPLHF | TGTGCCAGCAGTCGGGACAAAATCCAAGATTCACCCCTCCACTTT
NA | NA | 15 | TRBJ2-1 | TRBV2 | CASSEGVAEYNEQFF | TGTGCCAGCAGTGAAGGGGTAGCTGAGTACAATGAGCAGTTCTTC
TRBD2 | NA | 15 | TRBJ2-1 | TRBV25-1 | CASSQSGGSYNEQFF | TGTGCCAGCAGTCAGAGCGGGGGCTCCTACAATGAGCAGTTCTTC
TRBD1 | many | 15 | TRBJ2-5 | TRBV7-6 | CASSLADRVRETQYF | TGTGCCAGCAGCTTAGCGGACAGGGTGCGAGAGACCCAGTACTTC
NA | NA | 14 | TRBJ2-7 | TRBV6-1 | CASSATGASYEQYF | TGTGCCAGCAGTGCTACAGGAGCCTCCTACGAGCAGTACTTC
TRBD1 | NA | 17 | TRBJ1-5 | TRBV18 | CASSPSGDRGLYQPQHF | TGTGCCAGCTCACCGTCAGGGGACAGGGGGCTTTACCAGCCCCAGCATTTT
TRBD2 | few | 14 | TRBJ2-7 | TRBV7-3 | CASSPWGGSYEQYF | TGTGCCAGCAGCCCTTGGGGGGGCTCCTACGAGCAGTACTTC
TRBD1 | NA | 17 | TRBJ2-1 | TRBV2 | CASSEAGTGSSYNEQFF | TGTGCCAGCAGTGAAGCGGGGACAGGGAGCTCCTACAATGAGCAGTTCTTC
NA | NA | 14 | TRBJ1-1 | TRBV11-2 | CASSPDSLNTEAFF | TGTGCCAGCAGTCCCGACAGCCTGAACACTGAAGCTTTCTTT